These T cell receptor beta chains were read from a single sample in a study of Ad26.COV2.S vaccination and SARS-CoV-2 variants. Libraries were prepared by immunoSEQ multiplex PCR; TCRdb keeps only in-frame clonotypes and omits some of them. The data contain some 250,000 clones, roughly 90% of them singletons. This specimen was peripheral blood, taken in a trial of Ad26.COV2.S vaccine versus placebo. The receptors were gathered from a person aged 18-65 years who received the Ad26.COV2.S COVID-19 vaccine or a placebo. Each CDR3 is given without its conserved first and last residue.

9 | TRBJ1-1 | TRBV25-1 | ASTERTEAF
11 | TRBJ2-7 | TRBV12-2 | ASRPDWLYEQY
14 | TRBJ2-1 | TRBV9 | ASSVTRTGGYNEQF
12 | TRBJ1-1 | TRBV19 | ASSNTGGNTEAF
15 | TRBJ2-1 | TRBV5-1 | ASSFRGLSDRYNEQF
15 | TRBJ2-5 | TRBV7-8 | ASIPFLRAQVKETQY
10 | TRBJ2-2 | TRBV11-2 | ASSFNGGELF
10 | TRBJ2-7 | TRBV19 | ASSVQGHEQY
15 | TRBJ2-2 | TRBV10-2 | ASSESFASLVTGELF
13 | TRBJ1-2 | TRBV18 | ASSPPLGQLYGYT
13 | TRBJ1-1 | TRBV10-3 | AISESIGTNTEAF
15 | TRBJ2-3 | TRBV7-9 | ASSLLSGQSSTDTQY
12 | TRBJ1-5 | TRBV28 | ASRDDRDNQPQH
13 | TRBJ1-1 | TRBV10-2 | ASSPPGEVNTEAF
14 | TRBJ2-6 | TRBV28 | ASSSPPQYGANVLT
13 | TRBJ1-4 | TRBV30 | AWNKGRWGNEKLF
13 | TRBJ2-2 | TRBV7-2 | ASSLAVQGLGELF
13 | TRBJ2-3 | TRBV19 | ASSIQAGGSDTQY
12 | TRBJ2-2 | TRBV6-4 | ASRAWEETGELF
12 | TRBJ2-7 | TRBV19 | ASSPGLAGNEQY
13 | TRBJ2-2 | TRBV6-2/TRBV6-3 | ASSYPTGDTGELF
14 | TRBJ1-1 | TRBV9 | ASSVWDRTMNTEAF
13 | TRBJ1-4 | TRBV30 | AWSAWSATNEKLF
12 | TRBJ2-1 | TRBV5-5 | ASGVTVPHNEQF
12 | TRBJ2-7 | TRBV5-4 | ASSRGQDTYEQY
12 | TRBJ1-1 | TRBV27 | ASSSASRDTEAF
14 | TRBJ1-1 | TRBV5-4 | ASIPAGRQTNTEAF
12 | TRBJ2-5 | TRBV5-1 | ASSTGLARETQY
15 | TRBJ1-3 | TRBV9 | ASSVNGLSRSGNTIY
10 | TRBJ1-1 | TRBV2 | ASGGNRASAF
13 | TRBJ2-7 | TRBV19 | ASSIAASVSYEQY
7 | TRBJ2-7 | TRBV7-2 | ARRSCLY
12 | TRBJ2-5 | TRBV29-1 | SHQAGGFGETQY
15 | TRBJ1-4 | TRBV7-6 | ASSLSGQLATNEKLF
14 | TRBJ1-6 | TRBV28 | ASSSTVASYNSPLH
13 | TRBJ2-2 | TRBV11-2 | ASSLLAGVNGELF
13 | TRBJ2-5 | TRBV19 | ASSISGGPGETQY
14 | TRBJ2-3 | TRBV5-1 | ASSPRLTGGTDTQY
13 | TRBJ2-2 | TRBV5-1 | ASTPTGGNTGELF
12 | TRBJ2-5 | TRBV5-6 | ASSLADGRRAQY
9 | TRBJ1-1 | TRBV29-1 | SVEQGAEAF
15 | TRBJ1-5 | TRBV27 | ASSFLGTDYSNQPQH
12 | TRBJ2-1 | TRBV6-5 | ASSPTGSYNEQF
11 | TRBJ2-5 | TRBV18 | ASSSLPQETQY
12 | TRBJ1-1 | TRBV4-3 | ASSSGLLNTEAF
14 | TRBJ2-1 | TRBV7-8 | ASSPFRQGTYNEQF
14 | TRBJ2-7 | TRBV10-1 | ASSDRPGQVPYEQY
9 | TRBJ2-1 | TRBV5-6 | ASSSVDEQF
11 | TRBJ1-2 | TRBV29-1 | SVSNSGNYGYT
14 | TRBJ2-3 | TRBV10-3 | AISGTGTGGSDTQY
15 | TRBJ2-3 | TRBV5-8 | ASSLSVQGWDTDTQY
12 | TRBJ2-7 | TRBV6-5 | ASSQLQGNYEQY
10 | TRBJ1-2 | TRBV6-5 | ASSYSGAGYT
10 | TRBJ2-5 | TRBV10-3 | AISEPGETQY
12 | TRBJ1-2 | TRBV6-2/TRBV6-3 | ASSGQGFDYGYT
13 | TRBJ1-3 | TRBV6-5 | ASSFQDRPGNTIY